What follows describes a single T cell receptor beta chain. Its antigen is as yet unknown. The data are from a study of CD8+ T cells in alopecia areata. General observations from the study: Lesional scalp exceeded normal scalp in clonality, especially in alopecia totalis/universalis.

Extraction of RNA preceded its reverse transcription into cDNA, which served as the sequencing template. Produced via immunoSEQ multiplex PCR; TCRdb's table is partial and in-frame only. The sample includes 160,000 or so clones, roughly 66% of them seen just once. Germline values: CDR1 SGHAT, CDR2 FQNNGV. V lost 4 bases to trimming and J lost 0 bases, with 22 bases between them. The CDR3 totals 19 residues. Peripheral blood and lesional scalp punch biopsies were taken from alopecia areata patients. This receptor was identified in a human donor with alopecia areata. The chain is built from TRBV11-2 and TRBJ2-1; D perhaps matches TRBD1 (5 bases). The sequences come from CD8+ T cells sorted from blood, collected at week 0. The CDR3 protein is CASSSWAGSPKSSYNEQFF. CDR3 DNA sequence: TGTGCCAGCAGCTCCTGGGCAGGGTCCCCTAAAAGCTCCTACAATGAGCAGTTCTTC.